This TCR beta chain came from a study of cytomegalovirus exposure and HLA in healthy donors. Study background: There were some 410 genotyped donors. Of these, 81% fell in the genetic ancestry cluster associated with self-reported Caucasian donors.

The CDR3 runs 19 residues. V gave up 4 bases and J gave up 0 bases, with 22 bases separating them. CDR1 SGDLS and CDR2 YYNGEE come from the germline V gene. General study points: Segments of the TCR beta V type were, in most cases, productive about 90% or about 30% of the time in an earlier analysis.

PCR primers comprised 60 Vbeta and 13 Jbeta primers. Using immunoSEQ multiplex PCR, the repertoire was profiled, and TCRdb retains in-frame clones only, with some absent. The sample carries around 150,000 clones, 78% recorded once. This clone is termed medium-sized. Its target is unknown. The chain is built from TRBV9 and TRBJ2-2, with D perhaps matching TRBD2 (6 bases). This sequence was found in a male donor in good health and CMV-seronegative. Source material: PBMCs. The CDR3 nucleotides read TGTGCCAGCAGCTCCCGACCAAGGGATCGCGGGGCGAACACCGGGGAGCTGTTTTTT. Its translation: CASSSRPRDRGANTGELFF.